This T cell receptor beta chain was recovered during a study of beta chain features in type 1 diabetes. Reverse transcribing all isolated RNA meant expressed TCRB transcripts were sequenced. Sequencing was performed with immunoSEQ multiplex PCR; in TCRdb, only in-frame clones are kept and a portion is missing. In the table there are 500,000 to 700,000 clones, 15% of which are singletons. The germline V gene has CDR1 MNHEY and CDR2 SMNVEV (reference sequence). The V end lost 2 bases, the J end lost 2 bases, and 10 bases lay between the germline ends. The CDR3 spans 16 residues. This rearrangement joins TRBV27 to TRBJ2-6; D remains ambiguous. Material for sequencing was naive CD4+ T cells from blood. This receptor was identified in a man younger than 35 in good health. CDR3: CASSLGIRAGANVLTF. The CDR3 nucleotides are TGTGCCAGCAGTTTAGGTATCCGGGCTGGGGCCAACGTCCTGACTTTC.